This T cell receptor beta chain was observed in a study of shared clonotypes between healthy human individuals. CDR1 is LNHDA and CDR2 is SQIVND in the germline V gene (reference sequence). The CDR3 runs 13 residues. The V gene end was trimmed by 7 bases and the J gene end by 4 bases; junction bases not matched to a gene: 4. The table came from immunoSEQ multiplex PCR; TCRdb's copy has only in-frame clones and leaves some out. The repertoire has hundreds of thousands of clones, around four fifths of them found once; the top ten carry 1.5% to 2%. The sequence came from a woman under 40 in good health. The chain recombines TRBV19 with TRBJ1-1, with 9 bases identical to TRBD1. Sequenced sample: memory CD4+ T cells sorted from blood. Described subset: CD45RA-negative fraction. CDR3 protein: CASTDRGFTEAFF. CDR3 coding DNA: TGTGCCAGTACCGACAGGGGGTTCACTGAAGCTTTCTTT. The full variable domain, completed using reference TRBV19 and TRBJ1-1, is DGGITQSPKYLFRKEGQNVTLSCEQNLNHDAMYWYRQDPGQGLRLIYYSQIVNDFQKGDIAEGYSVSREKKESFPLTVTSAQKNPTAFYLCASTDRGFTEAFFGQGTRLTVV.